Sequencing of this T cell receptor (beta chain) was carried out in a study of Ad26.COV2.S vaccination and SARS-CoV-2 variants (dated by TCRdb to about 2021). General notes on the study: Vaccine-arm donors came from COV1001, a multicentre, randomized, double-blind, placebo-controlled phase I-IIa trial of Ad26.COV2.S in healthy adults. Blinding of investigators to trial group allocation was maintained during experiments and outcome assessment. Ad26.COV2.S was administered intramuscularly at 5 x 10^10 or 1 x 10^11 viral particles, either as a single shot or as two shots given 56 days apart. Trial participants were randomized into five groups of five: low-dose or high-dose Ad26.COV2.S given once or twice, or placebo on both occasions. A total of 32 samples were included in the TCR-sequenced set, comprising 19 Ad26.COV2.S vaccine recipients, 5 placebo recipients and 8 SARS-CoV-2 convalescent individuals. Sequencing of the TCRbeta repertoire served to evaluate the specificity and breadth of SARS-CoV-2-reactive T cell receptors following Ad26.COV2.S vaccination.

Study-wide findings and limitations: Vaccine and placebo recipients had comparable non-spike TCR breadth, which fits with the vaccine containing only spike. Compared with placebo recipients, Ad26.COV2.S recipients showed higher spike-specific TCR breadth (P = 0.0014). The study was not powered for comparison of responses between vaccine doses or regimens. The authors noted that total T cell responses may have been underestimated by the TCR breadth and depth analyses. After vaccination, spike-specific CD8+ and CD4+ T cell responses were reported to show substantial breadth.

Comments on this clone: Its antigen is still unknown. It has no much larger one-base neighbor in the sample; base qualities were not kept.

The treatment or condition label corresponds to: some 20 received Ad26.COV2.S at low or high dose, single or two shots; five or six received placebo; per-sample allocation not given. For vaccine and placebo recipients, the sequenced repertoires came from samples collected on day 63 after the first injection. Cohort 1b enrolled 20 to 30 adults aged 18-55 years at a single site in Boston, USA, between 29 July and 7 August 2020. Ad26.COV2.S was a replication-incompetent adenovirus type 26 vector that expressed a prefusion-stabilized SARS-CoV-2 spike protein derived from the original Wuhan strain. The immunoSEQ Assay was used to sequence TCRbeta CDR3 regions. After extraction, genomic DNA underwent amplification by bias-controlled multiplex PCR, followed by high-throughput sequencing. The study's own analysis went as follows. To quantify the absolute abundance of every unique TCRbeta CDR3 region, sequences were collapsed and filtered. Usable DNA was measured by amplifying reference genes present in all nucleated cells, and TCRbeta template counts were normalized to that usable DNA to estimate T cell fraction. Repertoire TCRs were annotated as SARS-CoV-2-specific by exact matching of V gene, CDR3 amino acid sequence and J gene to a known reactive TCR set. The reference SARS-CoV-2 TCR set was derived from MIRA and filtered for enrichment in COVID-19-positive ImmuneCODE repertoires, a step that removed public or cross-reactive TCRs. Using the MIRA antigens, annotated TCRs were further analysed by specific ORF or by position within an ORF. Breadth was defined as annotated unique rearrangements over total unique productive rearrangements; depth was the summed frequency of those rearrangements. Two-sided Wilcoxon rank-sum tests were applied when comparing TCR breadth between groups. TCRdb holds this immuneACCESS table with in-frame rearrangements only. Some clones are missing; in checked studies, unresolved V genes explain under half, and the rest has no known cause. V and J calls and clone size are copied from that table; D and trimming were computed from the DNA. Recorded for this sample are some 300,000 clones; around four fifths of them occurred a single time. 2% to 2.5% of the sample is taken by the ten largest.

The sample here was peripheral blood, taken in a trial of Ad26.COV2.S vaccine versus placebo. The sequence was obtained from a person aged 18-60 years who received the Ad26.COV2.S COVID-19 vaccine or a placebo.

The CDR3 protein sequence reads: CASSYPDRAVEQYF. The DNA sequence reads TGTGCCAGCAGTTACCCTGACAGGGCCGTGGAGCAGTACTTC. The sequence links TRBV6-6 to TRBJ2-7; the junction holds 7 bases that match TRBD1. Including cysteine and phenylalanine, the CDR3 has 14 amino acids. The sequence is cut down to CDR3 DNA, 42 bases in frame from base 1. The germline V gene (reference sequence) sets CDR1 to MNHNY and CDR2 to SVGAGI. Germline trimming amounts to 2 bases on V and 7 bases on J, with 8 as the count of junction bases outside the gene matches.